Following are 24 T cell receptor beta chains from one sample sequenced in a study of cytomegalovirus exposure and HLA in healthy donors. The PCR used 60 Vbeta and 13 Jbeta primers. Sequencing used immunoSEQ multiplex PCR; TCRdb keeps in-frame clones, though not all of them. The table records 100,000 or so clones, roughly 70% of them present only once. Input material: PBMCs. The receptor set was obtained from a middle-aged man in good health and CMV-seronegative.

V and J are TRBV12-5 and TRBJ1-1; TRBD1 might be the D (6 bases). The germline CDR1 and CDR2 sequences are LGHNT and FRNRAP. Trimming shortened V by 9 bases and J by 1 base, and 12 bases separated the two germline ends. The CDR3 totals 13 residues. CDR3: CARKRDKNTEAFF. CDR3 sequence (DNA): TGTGCTAGAAAAAGGGACAAGAACACTGAAGCTTTCTTT.

V usage is TRBV10-3 and J usage is TRBJ1-5; D possibly corresponds to TRBD1 (5 bases). In germline, CDR1 is ENHRY, CDR2 SYGVKD. The CDR3 has 14 amino acids. V shed 2 bases and J shed 3 bases, with 8 bases lying between them. CDR3 loop: CAISEQGANQPQHF. The DNA of the CDR3 is TGTGCCATCAGTGAGCAAGGGGCCAATCAGCCCCAGCATTTT.

This rearrangement joins TRBV7-9 to TRBJ1-1, with 7 bases identical to TRBD1. Germline values: CDR1 SEHNR, CDR2 FQNEAQ (reference sequence). The CDR3 is made up of 14 amino acids. Germline trimming cut 6 bases from V and 4 bases from J; bases unmatched to any gene: 8. The CDR3 DNA reads as TGTGCCAGCAGTTTCCTGCAGGGGGGCACTGAAGCTTTCTTT. Translating it yields CASSFLQGGTEAFF.

This clone was detected a few times. This sequence joins TRBV28 and TRBJ2-3; 8 bases are shared with TRBD2. V shed 5 bases, J shed 9 bases, and the junction held 10 bases outside the gene matches. CDR3 length: 14 amino acids. The germline gives CDR1 MDHEN, CDR2 SYDVKM. In DNA form, the CDR3 reads TGTGCCAGCAGTCCACCCCTCGGGGGGGAAACGCAGTATTTT. Amino acid sequence: CASSPPLGGETQYF.

This clone was recorded once. The CDR3 loop is CASSLSGLTYEQYF. The CDR3 nucleotides read TGTGCCAGCAGCTTAAGTGGCTTAACCTACGAGCAGTACTTC. The gene calls are TRBV7-2 and TRBJ2-7; D not resolved. The CDR3 length is 14 residues. The V end was cut by 2 bases, the J end by 2 bases, with 10 bases between. Germline V gene sequence: CDR1 SGHTA, CDR2 FQGNSA.

The rearrangement joins TRBV30 to TRBJ2-3; 8 bases are shared with TRBD2. J gave up 0 bases and V 0 bases, and 2 bases lay outside the gene matches. This CDR3 has 15 amino acids. Germline values: CDR1 GTSNPN, CDR2 SVGIG (reference sequence). CDR3 loop: CAWSVPSGSTDTQYF. The CDR3 DNA is TGTGCCTGGAGTGTACCTAGCGGGAGCACAGATACGCAGTATTTT.

The chain recombines TRBV29-1 with TRBJ2-1, with a possible D match to TRBD2 (7 bases). Germline CDR1 and CDR2: SQVTM and ANQGSEA. V lost 6 bases, J lost 9 bases, and 18 bases lay in between. CDR3 length: 13 residues. The CDR3 DNA reads TGCAGCGTGAAAAAGGGGGAGGGGGGTGAGCAGTTCTTC. Translated: CSVKKGEGGEQFF.

The chain couples TRBV6-1 to TRBJ2-2; 7 nucleotides agree with TRBD1. This CDR3 has 13 amino acids. V lost 6 bases to trimming and J lost 6 bases; unmatched junction nucleotides: 4. Germline CDR1 reads MNHNS; CDR2 reads SASEGT. The CDR3 reads CASRPTGPGELFF. The CDR3, as DNA: TGTGCCAGCAGGCCGACAGGGCCCGGGGAGCTGTTTTTT.

The chain carries TRBV5-1 and TRBJ2-7; D is unresolved. The V gene's germline CDR1 is SGHRS and CDR2 YFSETQ. The CDR3 has 13 residues. Trimming removed 4 bases at V and 4 bases at J, with 12 bases between. CDR3 amino acids: CASSLGQSYEQYF. The CDR3 coding sequence is TGCGCCAGCAGCCTTGGCCAGTCTTACGAGCAGTACTTC.

A single count supports this clone. The J gene is TRBJ1-1, the V gene TRBV30; D gene unclear. The CDR3 is 13 residues long. V gave up 2 bases and J gave up 1 base, with 8 bases separating them. Germline loops: CDR1 GTSNPN, CDR2 SVGIG (reference sequence). For the CDR3, the DNA is TGTGCCTGGAGTCACCGAGGGAACACTGAAGCTTTCTTT. Its translation: CAWSHRGNTEAFF.

This clone was seen a handful of times. This chain links TRBV2 with TRBJ1-1; the match to TRBD1 covers 8 bases. Germline lookup yields CDR1 SNHLY and CDR2 FYNNEI. J gave up 2 bases and V 6 bases, and 5 bases lay outside the gene matches. The CDR3 length is 14 residues. CDR3 in amino acids: CASREQGVNTEAFF. In DNA form, the CDR3 reads TGTGCCAGCAGAGAACAGGGGGTAAACACTGAAGCTTTCTTT.

The chain couples TRBV13 to TRBJ2-5, with D possibly matching TRBD2 (5 bases). From germline, CDR1 is PRHDT and CDR2 FYEKMQ (reference sequence). The CDR3 spans 14 residues. The V end lost 3 bases, the J end lost 5 bases, and 13 bases lay between the germline ends. The CDR3 nucleotides are TGTGCCAGCAGCTTTCGAGGGTTTGTGGAGACCCAGTACTTC. Residues: CASSFRGFVETQYF.

The V call is TRBV5-1, the J call TRBJ2-7; perhaps TRBD2 as D (5 bases). The germline V gene encodes CDR1 SGHRS and CDR2 YFSETQ. V was cut by 3 bases and J by 7 bases, with 23 bases left in between. The length of the CDR3 is 16 residues. CDR3 sequence: CASSSPMLTTSGEQYF. CDR3 sequence (DNA): TGCGCCAGCAGCTCCCCTATGCTGACGACCTCGGGGGAGCAGTACTTC.

The chain combines TRBV30 with TRBJ1-4; 9 bases match TRBD1. This CDR3 spans 13 amino acids. V was clipped by 2 bases and J by 7 bases; unmatched bases: 2. In germline, CDR1 is GTSNPN, CDR2 SVGIG (reference sequence). The CDR3 bases are TGTGCCTGGAGTATGGACAGGGGTGAAAAACTGTTTTTT. This sequence encodes CAWSMDRGEKLFF.

This clone was seen a single time. The J gene is TRBJ2-5, the V gene TRBV10-2; TRBD2 agrees at 13 bases. The trim removed 4 bases at V and 5 bases at J, leaving 7 bases unmatched. The germline V gene has CDR1 WSHSY and CDR2 SAAADI. CDR3 length equals 16 residues. For the CDR3, the DNA is TGCGCCAGCAGTGGACTAGCGGGAGGAAAGGTTGAGACCCAGTACTTC. This codes for CASSGLAGGKVETQYF.

The J gene is TRBJ2-7, the V gene TRBV7-2; 15 bases are shared with TRBD2. Germline loops: CDR1 SGHTA, CDR2 FQGNSA. This CDR3 spans 18 amino acids. Trimming cost V 5 bases and J 2 bases; bases outside gene matches: 10. The CDR3 reads CASSPVGLAGGRTYEQYF. CDR3 nucleotide sequence: TGTGCCAGCAGCCCGGTTGGACTAGCGGGAGGGAGGACCTACGAGCAGTACTTC.

This clone appeared once. The chain is built from TRBV6-6 and TRBJ2-3; 8 bases agree with TRBD2. This CDR3 has 15 residues. V trimming: 2 bases; J trimming: 5 bases; junction bases outside the gene matches: 6. Germline V gene lookup returns CDR1 MNHNY and CDR2 SVGAGI (reference sequence). The CDR3 region has the DNA TGTGCCAGCAGTTACGGACTAGCACGAGGAGATACGCAGTATTTT. As protein: CASSYGLARGDTQYF.

This clone was seen just once. This chain connects TRBV19 to TRBJ2-4; 12 nucleotides align to TRBD2. This CDR3 spans 17 amino acids. The J segment lost 7 bases and the V segment lost 1 base, leaving 8 bases of the junction unmatched. Per the germline V gene, CDR1 is LNHDA and CDR2 is SQIVND (reference sequence). The CDR3 protein is CASSIGLAGGITNIQYF. The CDR3 DNA follows: TGTGCCAGTAGTATAGGTCTAGCGGGAGGGATAACGAACATTCAGTACTTC.

The rearrangement uses TRBV18 and TRBJ2-3, with TRBD1 as a possible D gene (6 bases). The CDR3 has 15 residues. Germline loops: CDR1 KGHSH, CDR2 LQKENI. V was cut by 7 bases and J by 10 bases, with 24 bases left in between. The chain's CDR3 is CASLPVQGSLEAQYF. CDR3 nucleotide sequence: TGTGCCAGCTTACCGGTACAGGGTTCACTTGAGGCGCAGTATTTT.

For this clone: Other DNA sequences from this sample encode an identical CDR3 as well. This chain joins TRBV5-1 and TRBJ1-2, with D possibly TRBD1 on 5 matching bases. Germline CDR1 and CDR2: SGHRS and YFSETQ. Trimming pared 0 bases from V and 5 bases from J, leaving 8 bases between. The CDR3 consists of 13 residues. CDR3 DNA sequence: TGCGCCAGCAGCTTGGGACAGACATATGGCTACACCTTC. Translation: CASSLGQTYGYTF.

The chain joins TRBV19 to TRBJ1-3, with no clear D. The CDR3 has 14 amino acids. CDR1 and CDR2 from the germline V gene are LNHDA and SQIVND (reference sequence). The V end lost 5 bases, the J end lost 0 bases, and 8 bases lay between the germline ends. The CDR3 protein is CASSFMASGNTIYF. The CDR3 DNA follows: TGTGCCAGTAGTTTCATGGCCTCTGGAAACACCATATATTTT.

The chain couples TRBV14 to TRBJ2-4; the D gene is possibly TRBD1 (5 bases). Germline lookup yields CDR1 SGHDN and CDR2 FVKESK. With 0 bases removed from V and 0 bases from J, the gap between germline ends came to 12 bases. This CDR3 comprises 17 residues. CDR3 nucleotides: TGTGCCAGCAGCCAAGATGGGGCGATACTAGCCAAAAACATTCAGTACTTC. It codes for CASSQDGAILAKNIQYF.

This clone was recorded a few times. J is TRBJ2-7 and V is TRBV27, with 12 bases aligning to TRBD2. The germline CDR1 and CDR2 sequences are MNHEY and SMNVEV (reference sequence). This CDR3 spans 14 amino acids. V dropped 5 bases and J dropped 2; count of bases not matched to a gene: 1. CDR3 amino acids: CASSGLAGPYEQYF. The DNA for the CDR3 is TGTGCCAGCAGTGGACTAGCGGGACCCTACGAGCAGTACTTC.

This chain links TRBV27 with TRBJ1-3, with 7 bases lining up with TRBD1. CDR3 length equals 15 residues. The V segment lost 4 bases and the J segment 4 bases; nucleotides outside the gene matches: 7. CDR1 is MNHEY and CDR2 is SMNVEV in the germline V gene (reference sequence). The CDR3 loop reads CASSSQGRGGNTIYF. The CDR3 nucleotides are TGTGCCAGCAGTTCACAGGGGCGAGGGGGAAACACCATATATTTT.